This TCR beta chain came from a study of blood T cell repertoires in COVID-19. Across the study: Both acute and convalescent COVID-19 samples were obtained from the United States, Italy and Spain. The cDNA or gDNA used as material had been derived from T cells, B-cell-depleted T cells, or PBMCs.

Profiled with immunoSEQ multiplex PCR; TCRdb holds only in-frame clones, not every one. The sample shows about 140,000 clones, around four fifths of them seen only once. The CDR3 spans 13 residues. V lost 7 bases and J lost 8, with 17 bases in between. Germline CDR1 LNHDA, CDR2 SQIVND (reference sequence). This clone was seen only once. Sequencing was carried out using PBMCs or T cells enriched from blood (not recorded which). This TCR was sampled from a man between 70 and 80 years old who had been exposed to COVID-19. The chain employs TRBV19 and TRBJ1-2; possibly TRBD1 for D (6 bases). The CDR3 sequence is CASTAGGAPGYTF. For the CDR3, the DNA is TGTGCCAGTACGGCGGGGGGGGCACCGGGCTACACCTTC. Filled out from reference TRBV19 and TRBJ1-2, the complete variable domain reads DGGITQSPKYLFRKEGQNVTLSCEQNLNHDAMYWYRQDPGQGLRLIYYSQIVNDFQKGDIAEGYSVSREKKESFPLTVTSAQKNPTAFYLCASTAGGAPGYTFGSGTRLTVV.